This T cell receptor (beta chain) came from a study of Graves' ophthalmopathy and Graves' hyperthyroidism. General observations from the study: Discriminating ophthalmopathy from stable hyperthyroidism, a 13-signature model attained a sensitivity of about 85% and a specificity of about 79%. The majority of expanded thyroid clonotypes above 0.001 frequency also occurred in blood.

Concerning this clonotype itself: The antigen is unknown.

With 5 bases removed from V and 5 bases from J, the gap between germline ends came to 12 bases. The CDR3 totals 13 residues. The germline V gene encodes CDR1 SGHAT and CDR2 FQDESV (reference sequence). RNA transcripts were the template, and TCR beta CDR3 regions were amplified from them. HTBI primers primed a first-round RT-PCR, and a second-round multiplex PCR followed. From the multiplex PCR reads, TCRdb called clonotypes with MiXCR, one entry per CDR3 protein. The table lists roughly 700,000 distinct CDR3 sequences, roughly 41% of them singletons. This rearrangement joins TRBV11-1 to TRBJ1-2; D not resolved. The clonotype was recovered from an adult man with Graves' ophthalmopathy. The sample taken for sequencing was peripheral blood. CDR3 nucleotide sequence: TGTGCCAGCAGCCCTGATCAATGGTATGGCTACACCTTC. Translated: CASSPDQWYGYTF.